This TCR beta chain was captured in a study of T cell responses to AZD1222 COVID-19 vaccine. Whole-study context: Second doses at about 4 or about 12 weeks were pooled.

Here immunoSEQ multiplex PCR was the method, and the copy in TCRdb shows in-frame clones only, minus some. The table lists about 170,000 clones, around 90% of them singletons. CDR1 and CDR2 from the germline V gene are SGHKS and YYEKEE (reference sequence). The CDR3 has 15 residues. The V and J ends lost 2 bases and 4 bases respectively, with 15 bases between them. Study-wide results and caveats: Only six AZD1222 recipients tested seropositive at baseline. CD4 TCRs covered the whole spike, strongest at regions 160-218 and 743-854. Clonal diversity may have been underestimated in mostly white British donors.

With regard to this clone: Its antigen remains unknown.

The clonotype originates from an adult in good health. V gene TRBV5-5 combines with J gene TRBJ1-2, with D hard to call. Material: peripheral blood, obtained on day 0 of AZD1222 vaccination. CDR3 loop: CASSLDSRRGYGYTF. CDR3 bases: TGTGCCAGCAGCTTAGACTCACGGCGGGGCTATGGCTACACCTTC.